This TCR beta chain was captured in a study of beta chain features in type 1 diabetes. Sorting based on CD45RO/CCR7/CD25/CD127/CD95/CD27 separated CD4+ naive, central memory, regulatory and stem cell-like memory cells. General study results and limits: TCRB rearrangement may or may not be influenced by HLA type; here this remained unresolved. Across patients, naive, central memory and Treg TCRB repertoires exhibited apparently greater similarity than was observed across healthy donors.

This clone was seen more than once but under ten times. Its specificity is not known. TCRB transcripts that were expressed got sequenced, as all of the isolated RNA had been reverse transcribed. Profiling relied on immunoSEQ multiplex PCR, and the TCRdb table lists in-frame clones only, not all of them. Of about 450,000 clones listed, 10% to 12% are singletons. The sequenced sample was naive CD4+ T cells from blood. The TCR was taken from a woman aged 18-29 years in good health.

The CDR3 region has the DNA TGTGCCAGCTCACGGGGACTAGCAGAAGAGACCCAGTACTTC. Encoded protein: CASSRGLAEETQYF. The chain combines TRBV18 with TRBJ2-5, with TRBD2 matching 9 bases. Germline assignment: CDR1 KGHSH and CDR2 LQKENI. The V gene end was trimmed by 4 bases and the J gene end by 3 bases; junction bases not matched to a gene: 3. The CDR3 sequence is 14 residues long.